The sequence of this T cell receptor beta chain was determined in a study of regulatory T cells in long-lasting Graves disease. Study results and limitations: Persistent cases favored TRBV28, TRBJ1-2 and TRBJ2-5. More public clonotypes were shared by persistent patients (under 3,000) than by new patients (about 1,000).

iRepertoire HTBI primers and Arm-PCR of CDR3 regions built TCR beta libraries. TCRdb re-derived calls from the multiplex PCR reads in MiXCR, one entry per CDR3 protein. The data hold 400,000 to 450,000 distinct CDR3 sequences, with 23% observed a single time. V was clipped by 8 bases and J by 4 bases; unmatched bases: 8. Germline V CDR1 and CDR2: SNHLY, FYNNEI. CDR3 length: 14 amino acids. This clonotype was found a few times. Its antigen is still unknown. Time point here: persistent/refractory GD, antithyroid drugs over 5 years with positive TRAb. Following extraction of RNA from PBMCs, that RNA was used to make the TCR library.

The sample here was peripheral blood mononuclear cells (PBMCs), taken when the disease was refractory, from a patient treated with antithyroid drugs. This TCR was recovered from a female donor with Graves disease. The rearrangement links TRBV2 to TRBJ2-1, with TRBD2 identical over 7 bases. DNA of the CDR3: TGTGCCAGCTCCATAGCGGGCTCGTACAATGAGCAGTTCTTC. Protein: CASSIAGSYNEQFF.